Listed below are T cell receptor beta chains from one sample, sequenced in a study of CD8 T cells in ankylosing spondylitis. TCRdb independently ran MiXCR on the 5' RACE reads; one entry per CDR3 protein. The sample includes about 140,000 distinct CDR3 sequences, 30% to 40% of them seen just once. Source material: synovial fluid, either unsorted or a sorted T cell fraction (not recorded which). These receptors were collected from a male donor with ankylosing spondylitis. CDR3s include the opening cysteine and the closing phenylalanine or tryptophan. D genes are given only for firm matches. Clone size appears in some rows only: once, few, many, or a class for an expanded clone.

CDR3nt: TGTGCCAGCAGTTCCCCGGGACAGAACTCCTACGAGCAGTACTTC
CDR3aa: CASSSPGQNSYEQYF
v_gene: TRBV28
j_gene: TRBJ2-7
abundance: NA
d_gene: TRBD1

CDR3nt: TGTGCCAGCTCACTTACAGGGAGGAACACTGAAGCTTTCTTT
CDR3aa: CASSLTGRNTEAFF
v_gene: TRBV18
j_gene: TRBJ1-1
abundance: few
d_gene: NA

CDR3nt: TGTGCCAGCAGGGCCGTAGCGGGGGCCACAGATACGCAGTATTTT
CDR3aa: CASRAVAGATDTQYF
v_gene: TRBV2
j_gene: TRBJ2-3
abundance: many
d_gene: TRBD2

CDR3nt: TGTGCCAGCAGGCCCTACAGGGATCAAAATGAGCAGTTCTTC
CDR3aa: CASRPYRDQNEQFF
v_gene: TRBV6-2/TRBV6-3
j_gene: TRBJ2-1
abundance: NA
d_gene: NA

CDR3nt: TGTGCCAGCTCACCAGAGAAGACACCGCGTAACACTGAAGCTTTCTTT
CDR3aa: CASSPEKTPRNTEAFF
v_gene: TRBV18
j_gene: TRBJ1-1
abundance: few
d_gene: NA

CDR3nt: TGTGCCAGCGGACAGGGGCGAGAGCAGTACTTC
CDR3aa: CASGQGREQYF
v_gene: TRBV10-3
j_gene: TRBJ2-7
abundance: few
d_gene: TRBD1

CDR3nt: TGCGCCAGCAGCTTTAGGACTAGCGGGGTCATTTACGAGCAGTACTTC
CDR3aa: CASSFRTSGVIYEQYF
v_gene: TRBV5-1
j_gene: TRBJ2-7
abundance: NA
d_gene: TRBD2

CDR3nt: TGTGCCACCGGCCTAGCGGGAGTAGGCACAGATACGCAGTATTTT
CDR3aa: CATGLAGVGTDTQYF
v_gene: TRBV24-1
j_gene: TRBJ2-3
abundance: NA
d_gene: TRBD2

CDR3nt: TGCGCCAGCAGCCCGGGGGGGACCCTAGAGACCCAGTACTTC
CDR3aa: CASSPGGTLETQYF
v_gene: TRBV5-1
j_gene: TRBJ2-5
abundance: NA
d_gene: TRBD2

CDR3nt: TGTGCCAGCAGCTTAGGGTGTAAGGGTTACTATGGCTACACCTTC
CDR3aa: CASSLGCKGYYGYTF
v_gene: TRBV7-6
j_gene: TRBJ1-2
abundance: NA
d_gene: NA

CDR3nt: TGTGCCAGCAGCTACGGGGACAGGGGAGTTGTGGACGAGCAGTACTTC
CDR3aa: CASSYGDRGVVDEQYF
v_gene: TRBV7-9
j_gene: TRBJ2-7
abundance: NA
d_gene: TRBD1

CDR3nt: TGTGCCAGCAGTTACGAGGGAGGTCGAAAACTGTTTTTT
CDR3aa: CASSYEGGRKLFF
v_gene: TRBV6-5
j_gene: TRBJ1-4
abundance: NA
d_gene: NA

CDR3nt: TGTGCCAGCAGCTTAGGAGCGACTTCCTACAATGAGCAGTTCTTC
CDR3aa: CASSLGATSYNEQFF
v_gene: TRBV7-3
j_gene: TRBJ2-1
abundance: many
d_gene: NA

CDR3nt: TGCGCCAGCAGCTCAACGGGACCCGAGGGGACCGGGGAGCTGTTTTTT
CDR3aa: CASSSTGPEGTGELFF
v_gene: TRBV5-1
j_gene: TRBJ2-2
abundance: many
d_gene: NA

CDR3nt: TGTGCCAGCAGAGCTAACAGGGTATCCTATGGCTACACCTTC
CDR3aa: CASRANRVSYGYTF
v_gene: TRBV2
j_gene: TRBJ1-2
abundance: NA
d_gene: NA

CDR3nt: TGCGCCAGCAGCGTATTGGGACGGCTCCAAGAGACCCAGTACTTC
CDR3aa: CASSVLGRLQETQYF
v_gene: TRBV5-1
j_gene: TRBJ2-5
abundance: few
d_gene: NA

CDR3nt: TGTGCCAGCAGTTTTTCAGCGAAAGGCACAGATACGCAGTATTTT
CDR3aa: CASSFSAKGTDTQYF
v_gene: TRBV12-3/TRBV12-4
j_gene: TRBJ2-3
abundance: few
d_gene: NA

CDR3nt: TGTGCCAGCAGTCCGGGGGCTCCTACGCTGTATTTT
CDR3aa: CASSPGAPTLYF
v_gene: TRBV6-5
j_gene: TRBJ2-3
abundance: few
d_gene: NA

CDR3nt: TGTGCCAGCAGCACGCGGACAGGCTCCTACGAGCAGTACTTC
CDR3aa: CASSTRTGSYEQYF
v_gene: TRBV3-1
j_gene: TRBJ2-7
abundance: NA
d_gene: TRBD1

CDR3nt: TGTGCCAGCACGGACGAGCAGTACTTC
CDR3aa: CASTDEQYF
v_gene: TRBV2
j_gene: TRBJ2-7
abundance: few
d_gene: NA

CDR3nt: TGTGCCAGCAGTTTAGGGACAGGGTTGTCCGGGGAGCTGTTTTTT
CDR3aa: CASSLGTGLSGELFF
v_gene: TRBV27
j_gene: TRBJ2-2
abundance: NA
d_gene: TRBD1

CDR3nt: TGTGCCAGCAGCTCTGGGACCGGGGAGCTGTTTTTT
CDR3aa: CASSSGTGELFF
v_gene: TRBV11-1
j_gene: TRBJ2-2
abundance: NA
d_gene: NA

CDR3nt: TGTGCCTGGAACCCGAGTAAAGGGTCAAGGACAATGAACACTGAAGCTTTCTTT
CDR3aa: CAWNPSKGSRTMNTEAFF
v_gene: TRBV30
j_gene: TRBJ1-1
abundance: NA
d_gene: NA

CDR3nt: TGCGCCAGCAGCCAGAGTGGACCCTTGAAAACTGAAGCTTTCTTT
CDR3aa: CASSQSGPLKTEAFF
v_gene: TRBV4-1
j_gene: TRBJ1-1
abundance: NA
d_gene: NA

CDR3nt: TGTGCCAGCAGCAAATACAACAGACAAGAGACCCAGTACTTC
CDR3aa: CASSKYNRQETQYF
v_gene: TRBV21-1
j_gene: TRBJ2-5
abundance: NA
d_gene: NA

CDR3nt: TGTGCCAGCAGCTTAACTACGGGAGGGGACTCACCCCTCCACTTT
CDR3aa: CASSLTTGGDSPLHF
v_gene: TRBV7-3
j_gene: TRBJ1-6
abundance: NA
d_gene: NA

CDR3nt: NA
CDR3aa: CSADFRGGGTDTQYF
v_gene: TRBV20-1
j_gene: TRBJ2-3
abundance: medium-sized
d_gene: NA

CDR3nt: TGTGCCAGCAGTGTTGAGCGCGACAATGAGCAGTTCTTC
CDR3aa: CASSVERDNEQFF
v_gene: TRBV6-4
j_gene: TRBJ2-1
abundance: few
d_gene: NA

CDR3nt: TGCAGTGCTAGCCGACTAGCGGCAAACACCGGGGAGCTGTTTTTT
CDR3aa: CSASRLAANTGELFF
v_gene: TRBV20-1
j_gene: TRBJ2-2
abundance: NA
d_gene: TRBD2

CDR3nt: TGTGCCATCAGTGAGTGGGAGGGATCTTATGGCTACACCTTC
CDR3aa: CAISEWEGSYGYTF
v_gene: TRBV10-3
j_gene: TRBJ1-2
abundance: NA
d_gene: NA

CDR3nt: TGCAGCGTTGAATGGCGCCTCGGCGAGCAGTACTTC
CDR3aa: CSVEWRLGEQYF
v_gene: TRBV29-1
j_gene: TRBJ2-7
abundance: few
d_gene: NA

CDR3nt: TGTGCCAGCAGCTCCGATATGCGCTACACCTTC
CDR3aa: CASSSDMRYTF
v_gene: TRBV7-9
j_gene: TRBJ1-2
abundance: NA
d_gene: NA